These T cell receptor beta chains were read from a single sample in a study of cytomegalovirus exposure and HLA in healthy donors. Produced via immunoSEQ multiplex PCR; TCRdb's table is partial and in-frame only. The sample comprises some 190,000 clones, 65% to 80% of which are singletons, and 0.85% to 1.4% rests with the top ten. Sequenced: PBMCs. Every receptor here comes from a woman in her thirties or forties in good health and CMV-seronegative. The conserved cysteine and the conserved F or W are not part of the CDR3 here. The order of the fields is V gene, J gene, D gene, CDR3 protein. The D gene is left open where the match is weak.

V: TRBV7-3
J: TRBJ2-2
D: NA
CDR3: ASSLMIRSTGELF

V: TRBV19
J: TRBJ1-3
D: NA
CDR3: ASTEDYSGNTIY

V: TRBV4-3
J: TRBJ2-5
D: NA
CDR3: ASSQDPHPGETQY

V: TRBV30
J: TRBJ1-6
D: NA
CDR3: AWEGDSPLH

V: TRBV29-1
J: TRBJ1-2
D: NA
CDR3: SVEGPGYGYT

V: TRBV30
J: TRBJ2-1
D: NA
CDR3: AAGLAGSYNEQF

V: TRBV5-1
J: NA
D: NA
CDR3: ASSLGSNRVGDEQY

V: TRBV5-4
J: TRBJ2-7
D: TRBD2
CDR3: ASSLPTSFGSYEQY

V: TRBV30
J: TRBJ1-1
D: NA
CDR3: AWEGDKGTEAF

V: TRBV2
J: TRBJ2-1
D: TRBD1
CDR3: ASSEAHRGF

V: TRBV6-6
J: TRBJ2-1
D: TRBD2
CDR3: ASSLGLAGVDEQF

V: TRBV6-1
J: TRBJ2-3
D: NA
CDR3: ASSASLLDTQY

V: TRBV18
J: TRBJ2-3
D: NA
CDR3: ASSPSVQGADTQY

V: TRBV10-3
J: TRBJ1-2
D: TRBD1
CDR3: AISDGQGEGYT

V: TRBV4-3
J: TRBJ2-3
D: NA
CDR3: ASSQGYTSTRTSTDTQY

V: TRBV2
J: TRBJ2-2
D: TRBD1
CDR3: ASSVRDRGFGELF

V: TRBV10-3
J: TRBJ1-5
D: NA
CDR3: AISESGQASNQPQH

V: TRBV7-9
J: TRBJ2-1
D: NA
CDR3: ASSISSGLLTGEQF

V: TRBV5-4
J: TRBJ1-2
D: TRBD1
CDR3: AFRPPGQPNYGYT

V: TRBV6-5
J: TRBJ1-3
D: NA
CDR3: ASRGGSGNTIY

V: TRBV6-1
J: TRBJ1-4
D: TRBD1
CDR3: ASSGGTGNEKLF

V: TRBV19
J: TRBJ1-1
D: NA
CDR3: ASTWSGTEAF

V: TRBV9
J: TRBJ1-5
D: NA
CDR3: ASSVGVSNRPQH

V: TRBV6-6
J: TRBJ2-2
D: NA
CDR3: ASSPTGARELF

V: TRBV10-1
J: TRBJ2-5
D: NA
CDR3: ASTGETQY

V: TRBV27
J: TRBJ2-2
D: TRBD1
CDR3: ASTPGGNTGELF

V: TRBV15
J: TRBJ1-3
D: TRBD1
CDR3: ATSRDRSSGNTIY

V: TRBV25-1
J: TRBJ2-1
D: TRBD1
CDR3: ASSPLAGQGLYNEQF

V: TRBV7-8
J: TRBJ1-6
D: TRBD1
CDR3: ASSTTGNNSPLH

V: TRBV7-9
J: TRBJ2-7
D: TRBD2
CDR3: ASSNSGSRYEQY

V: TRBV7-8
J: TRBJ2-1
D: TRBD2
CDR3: ASSLELAGNNEQF

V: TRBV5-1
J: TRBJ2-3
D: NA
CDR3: ASSFGGQNTDTQY

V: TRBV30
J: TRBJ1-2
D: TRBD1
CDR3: AWRRTGGTGGYT

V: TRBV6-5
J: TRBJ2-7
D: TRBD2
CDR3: ASSTGRPPYEQY

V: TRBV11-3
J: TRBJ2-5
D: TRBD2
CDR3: AGSSTLAGDQETQY

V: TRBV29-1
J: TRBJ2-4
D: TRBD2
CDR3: SVVDGGVIAKNIQY

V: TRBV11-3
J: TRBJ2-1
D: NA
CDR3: ASSPPSNEQF

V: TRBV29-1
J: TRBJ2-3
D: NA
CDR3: SVGGEDTQY

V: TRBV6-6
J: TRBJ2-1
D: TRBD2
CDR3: ASSYLSSGNEQF

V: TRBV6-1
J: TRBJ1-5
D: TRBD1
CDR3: ASSFRQGSNQPQH

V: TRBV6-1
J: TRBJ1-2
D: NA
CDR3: ASSPQDYYGYT

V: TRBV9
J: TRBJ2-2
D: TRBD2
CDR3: ASSVTSAVTGELF

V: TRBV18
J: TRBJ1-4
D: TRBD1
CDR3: ASSLGYGTGNEKLF

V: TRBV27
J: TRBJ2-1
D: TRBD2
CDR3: ASSGLGPYNEQF

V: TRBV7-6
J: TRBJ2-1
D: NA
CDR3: ASSPRSYNEQF

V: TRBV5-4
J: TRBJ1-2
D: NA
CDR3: ASSLQTGPLGYT

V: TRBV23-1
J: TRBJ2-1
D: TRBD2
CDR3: ASSQSPGLAGPSSYNEQF